This T cell receptor beta chain came from a study of blood T cell repertoires in COVID-19. Assay: immunoSEQ multiplex PCR; the TCRdb copy retains only in-frame clones and omits some. The repertoire holds roughly 250,000 clones, with about 89% as singletons. The CDR3 covers 17 residues. With 2 bases clipped from V and 2 bases from J, the junction kept 11 bases outside the gene matches. From germline, CDR1 is LNHNV and CDR2 YYDKDF (reference sequence). The source is a man in his forties who had recovered from COVID-19. Sequencing was carried out using PBMCs or T cells enriched from blood (not recorded which). The V call is TRBV15, the J call TRBJ1-2; TRBD1 agrees at 7 bases. The CDR3 is CATSRLSEQGTNYGYTF. Here the CDR3 DNA reads TGTGCCACCAGCAGACTCTCCGAACAGGGGACCAACTATGGCTACACCTTC. The whole variable domain, filled in from reference TRBV15 and TRBJ1-2, reads DAMVIQNPRYQVTQFGKPVTLSCSQTLNHNVMYWYQQKSSQAPKLLFHYYDKDFNNEADTPDNFQSRRPNTSFCFLDIRSPGLGDTAMYLCATSRLSEQGTNYGYTFGSGTRLTVV.